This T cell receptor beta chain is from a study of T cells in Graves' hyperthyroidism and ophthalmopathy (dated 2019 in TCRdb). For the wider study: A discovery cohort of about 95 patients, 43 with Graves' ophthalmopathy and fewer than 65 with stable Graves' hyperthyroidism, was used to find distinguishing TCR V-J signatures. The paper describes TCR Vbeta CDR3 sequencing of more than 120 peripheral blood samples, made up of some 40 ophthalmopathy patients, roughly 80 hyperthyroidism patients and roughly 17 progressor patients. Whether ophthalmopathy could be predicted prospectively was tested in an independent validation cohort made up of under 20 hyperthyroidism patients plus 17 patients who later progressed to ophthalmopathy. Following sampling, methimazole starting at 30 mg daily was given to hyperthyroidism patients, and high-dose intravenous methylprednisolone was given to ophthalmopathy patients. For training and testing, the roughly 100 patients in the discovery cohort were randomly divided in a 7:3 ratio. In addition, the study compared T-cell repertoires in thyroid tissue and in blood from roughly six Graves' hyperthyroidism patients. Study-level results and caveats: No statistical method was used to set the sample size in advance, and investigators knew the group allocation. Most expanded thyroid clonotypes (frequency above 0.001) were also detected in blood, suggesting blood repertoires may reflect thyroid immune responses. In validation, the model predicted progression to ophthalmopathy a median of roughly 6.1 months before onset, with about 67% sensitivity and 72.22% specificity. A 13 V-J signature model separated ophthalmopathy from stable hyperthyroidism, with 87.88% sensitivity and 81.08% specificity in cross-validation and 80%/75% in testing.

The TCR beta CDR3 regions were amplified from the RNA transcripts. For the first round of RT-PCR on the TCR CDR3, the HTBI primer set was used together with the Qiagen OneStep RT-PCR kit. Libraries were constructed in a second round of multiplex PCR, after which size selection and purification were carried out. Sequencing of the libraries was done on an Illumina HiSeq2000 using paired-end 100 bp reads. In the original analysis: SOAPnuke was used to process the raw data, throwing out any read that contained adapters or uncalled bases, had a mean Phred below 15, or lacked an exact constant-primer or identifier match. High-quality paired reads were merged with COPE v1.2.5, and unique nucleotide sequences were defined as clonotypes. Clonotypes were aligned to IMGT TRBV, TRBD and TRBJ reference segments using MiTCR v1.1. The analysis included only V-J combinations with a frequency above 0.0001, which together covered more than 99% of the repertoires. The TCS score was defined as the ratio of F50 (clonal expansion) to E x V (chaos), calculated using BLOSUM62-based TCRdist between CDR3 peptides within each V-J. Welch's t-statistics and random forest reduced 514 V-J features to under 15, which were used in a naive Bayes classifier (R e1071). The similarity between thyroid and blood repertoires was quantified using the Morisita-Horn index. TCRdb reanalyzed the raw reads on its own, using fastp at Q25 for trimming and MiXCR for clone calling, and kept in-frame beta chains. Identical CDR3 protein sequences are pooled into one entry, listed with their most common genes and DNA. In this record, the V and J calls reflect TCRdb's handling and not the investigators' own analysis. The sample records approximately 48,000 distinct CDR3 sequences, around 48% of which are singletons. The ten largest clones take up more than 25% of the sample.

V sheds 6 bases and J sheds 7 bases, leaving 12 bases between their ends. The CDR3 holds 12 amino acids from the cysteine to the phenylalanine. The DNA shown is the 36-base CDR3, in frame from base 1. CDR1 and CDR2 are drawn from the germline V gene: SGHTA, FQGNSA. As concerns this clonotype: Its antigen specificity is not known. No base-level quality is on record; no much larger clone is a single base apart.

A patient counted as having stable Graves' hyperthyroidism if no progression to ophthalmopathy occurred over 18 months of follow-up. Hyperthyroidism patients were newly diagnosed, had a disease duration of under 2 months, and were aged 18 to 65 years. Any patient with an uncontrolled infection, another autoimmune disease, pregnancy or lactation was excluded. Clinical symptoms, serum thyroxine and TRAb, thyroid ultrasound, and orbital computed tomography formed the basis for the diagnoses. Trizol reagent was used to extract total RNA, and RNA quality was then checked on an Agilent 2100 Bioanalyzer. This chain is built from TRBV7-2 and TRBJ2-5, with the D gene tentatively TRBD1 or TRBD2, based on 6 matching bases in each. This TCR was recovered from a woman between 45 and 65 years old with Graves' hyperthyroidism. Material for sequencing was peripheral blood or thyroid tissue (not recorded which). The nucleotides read TGTGCCAGCAGTCGAGGGGGAGGGACCCAGTACTTC. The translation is CASSRGGGTQYF.